This T cell receptor (beta chain) is drawn from a study of spatial heterogeneity in lung cancer. Study context: Available PBMC from follow-up, collected a median of about two years after resection, underwent sequencing.

V shed 0 bases, J shed 7 bases, and the junction held 7 bases outside the gene matches. The CDR3 sequence is 16 residues long. Germline loops: CDR1 SGHAT, CDR2 FQDESV (reference sequence). Time point defined: blood at routine non-recurrence follow-up after resection. In each case, whole RNA from tumor, nontumor lung or frozen PBMC was sequenced unsorted. One entry per CDR3 protein results from TCRdb running MiXCR on the 5' RACE reads. Of around 110,000 distinct CDR3 sequences listed, 9% to 15% are singletons. Sequenced here: PBMCs, sampled at follow-up. This sequence joins TRBV11-1 and TRBJ2-1; TRBD2 aligns across 9 bases. The receptor was isolated from a male donor with early-stage non-small cell lung cancer. In nucleotides, the CDR3 is TGTGCCAGCAGCTTAGCGCCGGCGGGGGGGCAAAATGAGCAGTTCTTC. Amino acids: CASSLAPAGGQNEQFF.